These 27 T cell receptor beta chains were sequenced from one sample in a study of blood T cell repertoires in COVID-19. Sequencing used immunoSEQ multiplex PCR; TCRdb keeps in-frame clones, though not all of them. The sample holds around 250,000 clones, 86% seen once. The sequencing sample was made of peripheral blood. Receptors were obtained from an elderly man with acute or convalescent COVID-19.

V gene TRBV14 combines with J gene TRBJ2-1, with no clear D. The V end lost 0 bases, the J end lost 5 bases, and 8 bases lay between the germline ends. The length of the CDR3 is 14 residues. The germline CDR1 and CDR2 sequences are SGHDN and FVKESK. The CDR3 region has the DNA TGTGCCAGCAGCCAAGAACTATTCCACAATGAGCAGTTCTTC. Encoded protein: CASSQELFHNEQFF.

V and J are TRBV2 and TRBJ2-3; the match to TRBD1 covers 8 bases. V lost 2 bases, J lost 4 bases, and 11 bases stayed unmatched. Germline V gives CDR1 SNHLY, CDR2 FYNNEI. The CDR3 is made up of 17 amino acids. The CDR3 is CASSEYRRTGTSDTQYF. As DNA, the CDR3 is TGTGCCAGCAGTGAATATCGGAGGACAGGGACCTCAGATACGCAGTATTTT.

The chain joins TRBV7-6 to TRBJ1-6, with D possibly matching TRBD1 (5 bases). CDR3 size: 15 residues. Germline lookup yields CDR1 SGHVS and CDR2 FNYEAQ. Trimming took off 6 bases at V and 10 bases at J, with 19 bases between the two ends. The CDR3 here is CASRQDPSRGSPLHF. CDR3 in DNA: TGTGCCAGCAGACAAGACCCTTCTAGGGGCTCACCCCTCCACTTT.

V usage is TRBV7-2 and J usage is TRBJ2-2; weak D call: TRBD1 (6 bases). Germline V gene data show CDR1 as SGHTA and CDR2 as FQGNSA. This CDR3 contains 17 residues. The V gene lost 0 bases and the J gene lost 1 base, with 12 bases spanning the gap. This CDR3 is CASSLAQRTVNTGELFF. The CDR3, as DNA: TGTGCCAGCAGCTTAGCTCAAAGGACAGTGAACACCGGGGAGCTGTTTTTT. Looking up the rest from reference TRBV7-2 and TRBJ2-2 gives the full variable domain: GAGVSQSPSNKVTEKGKDVELRCDPISGHTALYWYRQSLGQGLEFLIYFQGNSAPDKSGLPSDRFSAERTGGSVSTLTIQRTQQEDSAVYLCASSLAQRTVNTGELFFGEGSRLTVL.

This sequence joins TRBV5-1 and TRBJ1-1; tentatively, D is TRBD1 (6 bases). The CDR3 loop spans 17 amino acids. Trimming took 4 bases from V and 5 from J, leaving 24 bases between them. Germline CDR1 reads SGHRS; CDR2 reads YFSETQ. DNA for the CDR3: TGCGCCAGCAGCAAGACAGGATCTTGGGGAGATGTAACTGAAGCTTTCTTT. Translated, it gives CASSKTGSWGDVTEAFF. Together with reference TRBV5-1 and TRBJ1-1, the CDR3 gives the full variable domain: KAGVTQTPRYLIKTRGQQVTLSCSPISGHRSVSWYQQTPGQGLQFLFEYFSETQRNKGNFPGRFSGRQFSNSRSEMNVSTLELGDSALYLCASSKTGSWGDVTEAFFGQGTRLTVV.

This clone was found once. The rearrangement joins TRBV5-1 to TRBJ2-7; 10 bases line up with TRBD1. CDR1 is SGHRS, CDR2 YFSETQ, per germline. The V and J ends lost 4 bases and 2 bases, in that order; junction bases with no gene match: 9. CDR3 length equals 16 residues. DNA for the CDR3: TGCGCCAGCAGCGAAGGGACAGGGGTTTTGCCCTACGAGCAGTACTTC. Its translation is CASSEGTGVLPYEQYF.

The rearrangement links TRBV2 to TRBJ1-3; 8 bases map to TRBD1. Germline V CDR1 and CDR2: SNHLY, FYNNEI. The trim removed 6 bases at V and 0 bases at J, leaving 7 bases unmatched. There are 16 residues in the CDR3. The CDR3 loop is CASSGTGLISGNTIYF. CDR3 DNA: TGTGCCAGCAGCGGGACAGGCCTAATCTCTGGAAACACCATATATTTT.

This rearrangement joins TRBV7-9 to TRBJ2-5; D ambiguous. CDR1 and CDR2 from the germline V gene are SEHNR and FQNEAQ (reference sequence). The CDR3 spans 12 residues. Trimming took 1 base from V and 8 from J, leaving 8 bases between them. The CDR3 sequence is CASSLVGGTQYF. CDR3 coding DNA: TGTGCCAGCAGCTTAGTAGGCGGTACCCAGTACTTC.

This clone showed up just once. The gene calls are TRBV5-1 and TRBJ2-1; 11 positions match TRBD2. The germline gives CDR1 SGHRS, CDR2 YFSETQ. Unmatched junction bases numbered 15, after V lost 3 bases and J lost 4 bases. The CDR3 runs to 19 residues. CDR3 protein: CASSSTGGSTSGRYNEQFF. CDR3 coding DNA: TGCGCCAGCAGCTCTACAGGGGGTTCAACTAGCGGGAGATACAATGAGCAGTTCTTC.

This sequence joins TRBV28 and TRBJ1-5, with D possibly being TRBD1 (6 bases). CDR1 and CDR2 (germline): MDHEN, SYDVKM. The V and J ends lost 4 bases and 5 bases respectively, with 12 bases between them. The CDR3 has 14 amino acids. CDR3 nucleotide sequence: TGTGCCAGCAGTTCAGCAGGGGCGCATCAGCCCCAGCATTTT. It is translated as CASSSAGAHQPQHF.

The rearrangement joins TRBV7-3 to TRBJ2-3, with TRBD2 as a possible D gene (6 bases). Germline V CDR1 and CDR2: SGHTA, FQGTGA. V gave up 1 base and J gave up 6 bases, with 11 bases separating them. The CDR3 sequence is 14 residues long. CDR3 coding DNA: TGTGCCAGCAGCTTAATCTCTCGGGGGGATACGCAGTATTTT. This sequence encodes CASSLISRGDTQYF.

The V gene is TRBV10-3, the J gene TRBJ1-1; 11 nucleotides align to TRBD1. The CDR3 has 16 residues. V trimming: 3 bases; J trimming: 5 bases; junction bases outside the gene matches: 8. CDR1 is ENHRY, CDR2 SYGVKD, per germline. As DNA, the CDR3 is TGTGCCATCAGTGACCTGGGACAGGGGGTAGAAACTGAAGCTTTCTTT. This sequence encodes CAISDLGQGVETEAFF.

This chain joins TRBV19 and TRBJ1-5; no clear D. V was trimmed by 9 bases and J by 4 bases, leaving 19 bases between them. The CDR3 has 15 residues. Germline loops: CDR1 LNHDA, CDR2 SQIVND (reference sequence). This CDR3 is CASLGAHGINQPQHF. DNA for the CDR3: TGTGCCAGCCTAGGTGCGCACGGGATTAATCAGCCCCAGCATTTT. The entire variable domain, with the rest obtained from reference TRBV19 and TRBJ1-5, is as follows: DGGITQSPKYLFRKEGQNVTLSCEQNLNHDAMYWYRQDPGQGLRLIYYSQIVNDFQKGDIAEGYSVSREKKESFPLTVTSAQKNPTAFYLCASLGAHGINQPQHFGDGTRLSIL.

This clone was seen a handful of times. CDR3 sequence reads: CASSPTGTGGQVYGYTF. DNA of the CDR3: TGTGCCAGCAGTCCCACCGGGACAGGGGGTCAGGTCTATGGCTACACCTTC. The V and J genes are TRBV7-2 and TRBJ1-2; 11 positions match TRBD1. The CDR3 runs to 17 residues. The germline V gene has CDR1 SGHTA and CDR2 FQGNSA. V was pared by 6 bases and J by 4 bases, with 13 bases of the junction left unmatched. The whole variable domain, filled in from reference TRBV7-2 and TRBJ1-2, reads GAGVSQSPSNKVTEKGKDVELRCDPISGHTALYWYRQSLGQGLEFLIYFQGNSAPDKSGLPSDRFSAERTGGSVSTLTIQRTQQEDSAVYLCASSPTGTGGQVYGYTFGSGTRLTVV.

This clone was picked up one time. This chain connects TRBV6-4 to TRBJ1-6, with D possibly being TRBD1 (6 bases). The V gene's germline CDR1 is MRHNA and CDR2 SNTAGT. Between the trimmed V and J ends, which lost 5 bases and 11 bases, there was a span of 16 bases. CDR3 length equals 14 residues. CDR3 nucleotide sequence: TGTGCCAGCAGTTCGGGGACACAAGGGGCACCCCTCCACTTT. Translating gives CASSSGTQGAPLHF.

This chain links TRBV6-2 or TRBV6-3 with TRBJ2-5; D is undetermined. The germline V gene encodes CDR1 MNHEY and CDR2 SVGEGT. V was shortened by 6 bases and J by 5 bases, with 7 bases between the two germline ends. This CDR3 has 11 residues. In nucleotides, the CDR3 is TGTGCCAGCAGCCACGCGGAGACCCAGTACTTC. Translation gives CASSHAETQYF.

The chain employs TRBV6-4 and TRBJ1-1, with D perhaps matching TRBD1 (5 bases). Germline CDR1 reads MRHNA; CDR2 reads SNTAGT. The CDR3 covers 13 residues. V lost 0 bases, J lost 5 bases, and 7 bases lay in between. CDR3 residues: CASSDSGVTEAFF. The CDR3 DNA reads TGTGCCAGCAGTGACTCAGGGGTTACTGAAGCTTTCTTT.

The chain recombines TRBV4-3 with TRBJ2-7; D might be TRBD1 (6 bases). Trimming stripped 0 bases from V and 4 bases from J, with 16 bases between. The CDR3 has 16 residues. Per germline, CDR1 LGHNA and CDR2 YSLEER. DNA of the CDR3: TGCGCCAGCAGCCAAGATCGGGCAGGGACACCTTACGAGCAGTACTTC. Translation gives CASSQDRAGTPYEQYF.

Details on this clone: Other nucleotide sequences from this sample produce the same CDR3. CDR3: CASSGRGNQPQHF. Written as DNA, the CDR3 is TGTGCCAGTAGCGGCAGGGGCAATCAGCCCCAGCATTTT. V is TRBV19 and J is TRBJ1-5; TRBD1 might be the D (5 bases). This CDR3 contains 13 residues. V gave up 6 bases and J gave up 2 bases, with 8 bases separating them. CDR1 and CDR2 (germline): LNHDA, SQIVND (reference sequence).

The V call is TRBV6-5, the J call TRBJ1-2; perhaps TRBD1 as D (6 bases). V was clipped by 5 bases and J by 5 bases, with 6 bases between them. CDR3 length equals 11 residues. From germline, CDR1 is MNHEY and CDR2 SVGAGI. CDR3 loop: CASSQGYGYTF. Written as DNA, the CDR3 is TGTGCCAGCAGTCAGGGGTATGGCTACACCTTC.

V and J are TRBV28 and TRBJ2-7, with 11 bases matching TRBD1. The germline gives CDR1 MDHEN, CDR2 SYDVKM. The J segment lost 3 bases and the V segment lost 6 bases, leaving 7 bases of the junction unmatched. The CDR3 is made up of 15 amino acids. This CDR3 is CASRIPGTGGYEQYF. The CDR3 DNA follows: TGTGCCAGCAGGATACCCGGGACAGGGGGCTACGAGCAGTACTTC.

This sequence joins TRBV12-3 or TRBV12-4 and TRBJ1-1; no definite D call. CDR3 length: 13 amino acids. The V and J ends lost 5 bases and 6 bases respectively, with 13 bases between them. CDR3 coding DNA: TGTGCCAGCAGTGCCCCCGGGTTTGCTGAAGCTTTCTTT. It yields the protein CASSAPGFAEAFF.

The J gene is TRBJ1-3, the V gene TRBV9; D unresolved. CDR1 and CDR2 (germline): SGDLS, YYNGEE. V shed 3 bases and J shed 2 bases, with 18 bases lying between them. CDR3 length: 17 amino acids. In nucleotides, the CDR3 is TGTGCCAGCAGCGCCGAAGTCATAAGCCTCCCTGGAAACACCATATATTTT. It encodes CASSAEVISLPGNTIYF.

CDR3 sequence: CASSYVGNRGSGELFF. The DNA for the CDR3 is TGTGCCAGCAGTTACGTGGGTAACAGGGGAAGCGGGGAGCTGTTTTTT. The chain carries TRBV11-3 and TRBJ2-2; 7 nucleotides align to TRBD1. Germline CDR1 is SGHNT and CDR2 is YENEEA. With V trimmed by 6 bases and J by 7 bases, 14 bases remained unmatched. The CDR3 spans 16 residues.

This clone came up once. The V gene is TRBV9, the J gene TRBJ1-2, with D uncertain. Deletions cut 0 bases from V and 3 bases from J, with 9 bases between. This CDR3 is built from 14 residues. Germline values: CDR1 SGDLS, CDR2 YYNGEE. CDR3 loop: CASSVGGPDYGYTF. In DNA, the CDR3 is TGTGCCAGCAGCGTAGGTGGGCCCGACTATGGCTACACCTTC.

This chain connects TRBV18 to TRBJ2-5; TRBD1 matches at 7 bases. The junction had 1 base not matched to a gene; V was cut back by 2 bases and J by 1 base. This CDR3 has 14 amino acids. The V gene's germline CDR1 is KGHSH and CDR2 LQKENI. The CDR3 DNA follows: TGTGCCAGCTCACCAGGGACAGCCCAAGAGACCCAGTACTTC. Its translation: CASSPGTAQETQYF.

The count of this clone is one. CDR3 in DNA: TGTGCCAGCAGTCTAGCCTCCTACAATGAGCAGTTCTTC. This encodes CASSLASYNEQFF. J is TRBJ2-1 and V is TRBV2; perhaps TRBD2 as D (5 bases). Germline CDR1 reads SNHLY; CDR2 reads FYNNEI. Trimming took 5 bases from V and 0 from J, leaving 5 bases between them. The CDR3 is 13 amino acids.